This T cell receptor beta chain was recorded in a study of control samples from healthy donors and cancer patients. The V gene end was trimmed by 3 bases and the J gene end by 2 bases; junction bases not matched to a gene: 5. Germline CDR1 reads SGDLS; CDR2 reads YYNGEE. The CDR3 extends over 15 amino acids. Clones were read by immunoSEQ multiplex PCR, and TCRdb kept only the in-frame ones, dropping some. The table has more than 85,000 clones, under 90% seen once. The sequence was collected from a woman aged 45-65 years in good health. This chain links TRBV9 with TRBJ2-1, with 7 bases aligning to TRBD2. Input material: blood. The CDR3 reads CASSESGVTYNEQFF. The CDR3 region has the DNA TGTGCCAGCAGCGAAAGCGGGGTCACCTACAATGAGCAGTTCTTC.